This TCR beta chain stems from a study of T cells in Graves' hyperthyroidism and ophthalmopathy. In this sample, this clonotype turned up many times. In making diagnoses, clinical symptoms, serum thyroxine and TRAb, thyroid ultrasound and orbital computed tomography were all used. The source material, RNA transcripts, was used to amplify TCR beta CDR3 regions. The study used the HTBI primer set for a first-round RT-PCR of the TCR CDR3. TCRdb analysed the multiplex PCR reads with MiXCR anew, one entry per CDR3 protein. The sample holds around 240,000 distinct CDR3 sequences, 13% to 15% seen once. V lost 5 bases to trimming and J lost 0 bases, with 8 bases between them. The CDR3 runs to 14 residues. The germline gives CDR1 KGHDR, CDR2 SFDVKD.

The TCR was taken from a woman aged 40 to 50 with Graves' hyperthyroidism that later progressed to Graves' ophthalmopathy. The sample consisted of blood. This chain connects TRBV24-1 to TRBJ2-3, with a possible D match to TRBD1 (6 bases). The CDR3 reads CATSVTGSTDTQYF. CDR3 nucleotides: TGTGCCACCAGTGTCACAGGGAGCACAGATACGCAGTATTTT.